This T cell receptor (beta chain) was captured by sequencing in a study of T cell repertoires in cytomegalovirus infection. Findings and caveats of the study: The ex vivo response was dominated by HLA-C-restricted CMV-specific TCR beta clonotypes.

Of note for this clonotype: Antigen: not known.

One entry per CDR3 protein, called by TCRdb with MiXCR from the reads. The sample holds about 310,000 distinct CDR3 sequences, roughly 25% seen once. V was clipped by 6 bases and J by 3 bases, with 17 bases between them. Looked up from germline, CDR1 is MNHEY and CDR2 is SVGEGT. The CDR3 runs 15 residues. This specimen was cultured PBMCs, taken from culture after CMV antigen stimulation. V is TRBV6-2 or TRBV6-3 and J is TRBJ2-5; D may be TRBD1 (6 bases). The sequence was obtained from a human donor in good health (CMV status not recorded). Some clones in this sample may be carry-over from other donors' samples. CDR3 sequence reads: CASSTLLDRKETQYF. CDR3 nucleotides: TGTGCCAGCAGCACCCTGCTCGACAGGAAAGAGACCCAGTACTTC.